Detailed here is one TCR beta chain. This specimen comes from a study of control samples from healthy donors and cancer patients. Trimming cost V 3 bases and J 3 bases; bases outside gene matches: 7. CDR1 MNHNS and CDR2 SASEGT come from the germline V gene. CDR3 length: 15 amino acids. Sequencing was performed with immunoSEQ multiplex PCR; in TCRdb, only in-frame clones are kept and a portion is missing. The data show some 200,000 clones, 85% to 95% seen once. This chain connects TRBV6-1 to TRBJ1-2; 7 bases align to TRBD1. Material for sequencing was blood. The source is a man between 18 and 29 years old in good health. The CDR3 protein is CASSDQPGQHYGYTF. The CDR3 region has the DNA TGTGCCAGCAGTGACCAACCGGGACAGCACTATGGCTACACCTTC.